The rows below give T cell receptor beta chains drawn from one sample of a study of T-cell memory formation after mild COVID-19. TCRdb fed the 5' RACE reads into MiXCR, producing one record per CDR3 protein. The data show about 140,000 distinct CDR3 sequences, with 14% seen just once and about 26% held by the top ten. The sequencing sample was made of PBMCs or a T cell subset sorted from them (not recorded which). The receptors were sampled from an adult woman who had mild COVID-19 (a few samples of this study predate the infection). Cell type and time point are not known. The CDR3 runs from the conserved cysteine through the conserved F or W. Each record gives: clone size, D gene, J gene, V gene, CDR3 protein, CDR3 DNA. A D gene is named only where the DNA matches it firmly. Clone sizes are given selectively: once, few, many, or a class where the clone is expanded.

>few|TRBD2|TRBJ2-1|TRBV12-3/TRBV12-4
CAVAGSGGYNEQFF
TGTGCCGTCGCTGGCAGCGGGGGTTACAATGAGCAGTTCTTC
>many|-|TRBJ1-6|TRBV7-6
CASSLGQTNSPLHF
TGTGCCAGCAGCCTTGGACAGACTAATTCACCCCTCCACTTT
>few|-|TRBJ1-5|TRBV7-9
CASSLGTHSNQPQHF
TGTGCCAGCAGCTTAGGGACACATAGCAATCAGCCCCAGCATTTT
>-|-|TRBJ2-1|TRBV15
CATSRVAGIDEQFF
TGTGCCACCAGCAGAGTGGCGGGGATCGACGAGCAGTTCTTC
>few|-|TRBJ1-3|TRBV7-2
CASSFGISGNTIYF
TGTGCCAGCAGCTTCGGGATCTCTGGAAACACCATATATTTT
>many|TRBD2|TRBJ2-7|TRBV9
CASGGLAPHEQYF
TGTGCCAGCGGAGGACTAGCCCCTCACGAGCAGTACTTC
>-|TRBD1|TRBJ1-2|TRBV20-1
CSAPPAGGSDGYTF
TGCAGTGCGCCCCCCGCAGGGGGCTCGGATGGCTACACCTTC
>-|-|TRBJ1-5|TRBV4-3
CASSQDLRGTGNQPQHF
TGCGCCAGCAGCCAAGATCTAAGAGGGACGGGCAATCAGCCCCAGCATTTT
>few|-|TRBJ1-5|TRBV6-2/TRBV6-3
CASSRGTGNQPQHF
TGTGCCAGCAGTCGCGGTACTGGCAATCAGCCCCAGCATTTT
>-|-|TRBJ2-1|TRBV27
CASSPWGAGYNEQFF
TGTGCCAGCAGCCCGTGGGGAGCTGGTTACAATGAGCAGTTCTTC
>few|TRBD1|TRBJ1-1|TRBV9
CASSVGTGPGTEAFF
TGTGCCAGCAGCGTAGGGACAGGCCCCGGCACTGAAGCTTTCTTT
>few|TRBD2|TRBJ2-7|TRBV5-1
CASSLGLAGEGYEQYF
TGCGCCAGCAGCTTGGGACTAGCGGGAGAAGGCTACGAGCAGTACTTC
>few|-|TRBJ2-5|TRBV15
CATSRDKVRGPWETQYF
TGTGCCACCAGCAGAGATAAAGTTAGGGGCCCATGGGAGACCCAGTACTTC
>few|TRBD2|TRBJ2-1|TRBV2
CASSAVAGDIYNEQFF
TGTGCCAGCAGTGCCGTAGCGGGGGACATATACAATGAGCAGTTCTTC
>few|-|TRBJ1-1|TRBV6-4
CASSDGMNTEAFF
TGTGCCAGCAGTGACGGAATGAACACTGAAGCTTTCTTT
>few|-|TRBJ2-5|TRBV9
CASSLPGVAEGGKETQYF
TGTGCCAGCAGTCTTCCCGGGGTAGCGGAAGGGGGTAAAGAGACCCAGTACTTC
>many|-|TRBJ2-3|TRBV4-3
CASSSARLEADTQYF
TGCGCCAGCAGCTCTGCGCGACTAGAGGCAGATACGCAGTATTTT
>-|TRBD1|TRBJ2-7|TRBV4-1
CASSQDLTGAYYEQYF
TGCGCCAGCAGCCAAGATCTGACAGGGGCCTACTACGAGCAGTACTTC
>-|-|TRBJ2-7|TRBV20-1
CSASRAAGGYEQYF
TGCAGTGCTAGTAGGGCGGCGGGTGGTTACGAGCAGTACTTC
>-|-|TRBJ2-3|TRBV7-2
CASSPQGWNTQYF
TGTGCCAGCAGCCCTCAGGGTTGGAATACGCAGTATTTT
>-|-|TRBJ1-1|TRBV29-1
CSVEADNTEAFF
TGCAGCGTTGAGGCAGATAACACTGAAGCTTTCTTT
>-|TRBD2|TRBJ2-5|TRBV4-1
CASSHARLAENQETQYF
TGCGCCAGCAGCCACGCTCGACTAGCGGAGAACCAAGAGACCCAGTACTTC
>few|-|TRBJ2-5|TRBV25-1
CASSENQETQYF
TGTGCCAGCAGTGAAAACCAAGAGACCCAGTACTTC
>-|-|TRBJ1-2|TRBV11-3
CASSPSADISHGYTF
TGTGCCAGCAGCCCTAGTGCGGATATCTCTCATGGCTACACCTTC
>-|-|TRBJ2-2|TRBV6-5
CASSDYRANTGELFF
TGTGCCAGCAGCGATTACAGAGCGAACACCGGGGAGCTGTTTTTT
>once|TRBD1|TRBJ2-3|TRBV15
CATSSTDVPGQGSDTQYF
TGTGCCACCAGCAGTACCGACGTCCCGGGACAGGGGTCGGATACGCAGTATTTT
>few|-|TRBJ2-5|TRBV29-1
CSVEDTGGTETQYF
TGCAGCGTTGAAGATACGGGCGGTACGGAGACCCAGTACTTC
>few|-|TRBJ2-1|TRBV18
CASSPVAYNEQFF
TGTGCCAGCTCACCTGTAGCGTACAATGAGCAGTTCTTC
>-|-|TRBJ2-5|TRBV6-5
CASSTRMQETQYF
TGTGCCAGCAGTACTAGAATGCAAGAGACCCAGTACTTC
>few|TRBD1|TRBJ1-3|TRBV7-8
CASRMGQGTGNTIYF
TGTGCCAGCAGGATGGGACAGGGGACTGGAAACACCATATATTTT
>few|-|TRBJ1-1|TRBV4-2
CASSHLGTEAFF
TGTGCCAGCAGCCACTTGGGCACTGAAGCTTTCTTT
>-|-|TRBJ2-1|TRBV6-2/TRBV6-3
CASSSTQGVGNEQFF
TGTGCCAGCAGTTCGACCCAAGGGGTGGGGAATGAGCAGTTCTTC
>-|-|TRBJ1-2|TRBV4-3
CASSQDPGTGYGYTF
TGCGCCAGCAGCCAAGATCCCGGGACGGGCTATGGCTACACCTTC
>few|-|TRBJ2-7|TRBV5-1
CASSPIRDLYEQYF
TGCGCCAGCAGTCCCATCAGGGACCTCTACGAGCAGTACTTC
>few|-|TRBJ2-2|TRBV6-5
CASSLGTGGELFF
TGTGCCAGCAGCCTCGGGACTGGTGGGGAGCTGTTTTTT
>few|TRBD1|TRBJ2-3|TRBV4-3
CASSQSGTGGTDTQYF
TGCGCCAGCAGCCAATCCGGGACAGGGGGCACAGATACGCAGTATTTT
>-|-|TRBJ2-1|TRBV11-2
CASSLTPGTPRYNEQFF
TGTGCCAGCAGCCTCACCCCAGGGACACCGAGGTACAATGAGCAGTTCTTC
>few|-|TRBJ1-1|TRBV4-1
CASSLLGHLTEAFF
TGCGCCAGCAGCCTTCTAGGACACCTCACTGAAGCTTTCTTT
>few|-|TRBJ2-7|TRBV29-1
CSVRVQGSYEQYF
TGCAGCGTTCGGGTACAGGGTTCCTACGAGCAGTACTTC
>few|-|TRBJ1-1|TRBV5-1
CASSLRGYTEAFF
TGCGCCAGCAGCCTGCGGGGTTACACTGAAGCTTTCTTT
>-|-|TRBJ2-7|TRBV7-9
CASSFIGSTYEQYF
TGTGCCAGCAGCTTTATCGGGAGTACCTACGAGCAGTACTTC
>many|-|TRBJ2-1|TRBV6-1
CASSYVGENEQFF
TGTGCCAGCAGCTATGTAGGGGAAAATGAGCAGTTCTTC
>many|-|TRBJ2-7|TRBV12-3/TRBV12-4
CASSLSTGYEQYF
TGTGCCAGCAGTTTATCAACCGGGTACGAGCAGTACTTC
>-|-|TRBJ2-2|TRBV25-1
CASRLGEIGELFF
TGTGCCAGCAGACTCGGGGAAATCGGGGAGCTGTTTTTT
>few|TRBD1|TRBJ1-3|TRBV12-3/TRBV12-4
CASSLFMQGAPGNTIYF
TGTGCCAGCAGTCTTTTCATGCAGGGGGCGCCCGGAAACACCATATATTTT
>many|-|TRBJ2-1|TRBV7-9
CASSLRSSGEQFF
TGTGCCAGCAGCTTAAGGAGTTCGGGTGAGCAGTTCTTC
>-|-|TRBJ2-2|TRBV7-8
CASSDRAGELFF
TGTGCCAGCAGTGATAGGGCCGGGGAGCTGTTTTTT
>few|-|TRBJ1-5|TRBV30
CAWSVAGALGPQHF
TGTGCCTGGAGTGTAGCAGGGGCCCTTGGGCCCCAGCATTTT
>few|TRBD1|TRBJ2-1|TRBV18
CASSPGQTEQFF
TGTGCCAGCTCTCCGGGACAGACCGAGCAGTTCTTC
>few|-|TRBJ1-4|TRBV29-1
CSVAGAATNEKLFF
TGCAGCGTTGCAGGGGCCGCCACTAATGAAAAACTGTTTTTT